A selection of T cell receptor beta chains follows, all from one sample in a study of Ad26.COV2.S vaccination and SARS-CoV-2 variants. Assay: immunoSEQ multiplex PCR; the TCRdb copy retains only in-frame clones and omits some. Found here are around 450,000 clones, about 88% of them singletons; the top ten hold about 1.5%. Sequencing was performed on peripheral blood, taken in a trial of Ad26.COV2.S vaccine versus placebo. These receptors all come from a person aged 18-60 years who received the Ad26.COV2.S COVID-19 vaccine or a placebo. The CDR3 runs from the conserved cysteine through the conserved F or W. Expanded clones get a size class; other rows say once, few or many, or leave the size out.

abundance: .; len: 15; v_gene: TRBV27; j_gene: TRBJ2-7; CDR3aa: CASSPSDRVFYEQYF
abundance: .; len: 14; v_gene: TRBV19; j_gene: TRBJ1-3; CDR3aa: CASSRPYSGNTIYF
abundance: .; len: 12; v_gene: TRBV5-1; j_gene: TRBJ2-7; CDR3aa: CASSPLGDEQYF
abundance: .; len: 13; v_gene: TRBV7-3; j_gene: TRBJ2-5; CDR3aa: CASSFSSQETQYF
abundance: .; len: 13; v_gene: TRBV13; j_gene: TRBJ1-1; CDR3aa: CASSRTGDTEAFF
abundance: .; len: 13; v_gene: TRBV6-5; j_gene: TRBJ2-3; CDR3aa: CASSYPGSDTQYF
abundance: .; len: 16; v_gene: TRBV7-2; j_gene: TRBJ2-5; CDR3aa: CASSLGLQGSQETQYF
abundance: once; len: 16; v_gene: TRBV27; j_gene: TRBJ2-2; CDR3aa: CASSLWRGDFTGELFF
abundance: once; len: 16; v_gene: TRBV7-9; j_gene: TRBJ1-4; CDR3aa: CASSQRATGPNEKLFF
abundance: .; len: 15; v_gene: TRBV6-1; j_gene: TRBJ1-1; CDR3aa: CASSDQGIQGTEAFF
abundance: .; len: 14; v_gene: TRBV2; j_gene: TRBJ1-1; CDR3aa: CASSGSQLNTEAFF
abundance: .; len: 13; v_gene: TRBV12-3/TRBV12-4; j_gene: TRBJ2-7; CDR3aa: CASSHRTYYEQYF
abundance: few; len: 14; v_gene: TRBV5-1; j_gene: TRBJ2-7; CDR3aa: CASRWGQGSYEQYF
abundance: .; len: 13; v_gene: TRBV6-5; j_gene: TRBJ1-3; CDR3aa: CASSRDRANTIYF
abundance: .; len: 16; v_gene: TRBV3-1/TRBV3-2; j_gene: TRBJ1-3; CDR3aa: CASSQGTFFSGNTIYF
abundance: .; len: 15; v_gene: TRBV2; j_gene: TRBJ2-4; CDR3aa: CASSDPGLAKNIQYF
abundance: .; len: 14; v_gene: TRBV5-4; j_gene: TRBJ1-1; CDR3aa: CASNPRGGRTEAFF
abundance: .; len: 12; v_gene: TRBV2; j_gene: TRBJ1-3; CDR3aa: CASSPFGNTIYF
abundance: .; len: 16; v_gene: TRBV9; j_gene: TRBJ2-1; CDR3aa: CASSVVPAGIPHEQFF
abundance: .; len: 14; v_gene: TRBV10-2; j_gene: TRBJ2-3; CDR3aa: CASKELTSADTQYF
abundance: once; len: 14; v_gene: TRBV18; j_gene: TRBJ2-3; CDR3aa: CASSPPSYTDTQYF
abundance: .; len: 16; v_gene: TRBV6-2/TRBV6-3; j_gene: TRBJ1-3; CDR3aa: CASSYSGATHGNTIYF
abundance: .; len: 15; v_gene: TRBV2; j_gene: TRBJ1-5; CDR3aa: CASSEGIGRNQPQHF
abundance: .; len: 16; v_gene: TRBV30; j_gene: TRBJ2-7; CDR3aa: CAWTLGGTSGNYEQYF
abundance: .; len: 16; v_gene: TRBV7-2; j_gene: TRBJ2-1; CDR3aa: CASSSAPGLVYNEQFF
abundance: .; len: 13; v_gene: TRBV11-2; j_gene: TRBJ2-7; CDR3aa: CASSLGQGDEQYF
abundance: .; len: 13; v_gene: TRBV2; j_gene: TRBJ1-5; CDR3aa: CASSEKGYQPQHF
abundance: .; len: 15; v_gene: TRBV15; j_gene: TRBJ2-3; CDR3aa: CATSTYPGIPDTQYF
abundance: .; len: 13; v_gene: TRBV6-5; j_gene: TRBJ1-1; CDR3aa: CASRGRIGTEAFF
abundance: once; len: 14; v_gene: TRBV4-2; j_gene: TRBJ2-7; CDR3aa: CASSQDRIAGEQYF
abundance: .; len: 15; v_gene: TRBV7-2; j_gene: TRBJ1-1; CDR3aa: CASRPDRGPNTEAFF
abundance: .; len: 16; v_gene: TRBV11-2; j_gene: TRBJ2-7; CDR3aa: CASSLVASDSSYEQYF
abundance: .; len: 14; v_gene: TRBV24-1; j_gene: TRBJ1-2; CDR3aa: CATSDPPGPWGYTF
abundance: .; len: 15; v_gene: TRBV19; j_gene: TRBJ2-3; CDR3aa: CASRLQQGSTDTQYF
abundance: .; len: 15; v_gene: TRBV7-8; j_gene: TRBJ2-3; CDR3aa: CASSPMGGGRDTQYF